These 24 T cell receptor beta chains originate from one sample sequenced in a study of shared clonotypes between healthy human individuals. Profiled with immunoSEQ multiplex PCR; TCRdb holds only in-frame clones, not every one. The profile shows approximately 2,000,000 clones, about nine tenths of them singletons. Input material: naive CD4+ T cells from PBMCs. Subset reported: CD45RA+ positively selected. These receptors originate from a man aged 18 to 29 in good health. Some clones in this sample may be carry-over from other donors' samples.

In its sample, this clone was seen once. This chain joins TRBV5-1 and TRBJ1-1, with a possible D match to TRBD1 (5 bases). V lost 6 bases and J lost 1, with 16 bases in between. There are 15 residues in the CDR3. Germline CDR1 reads SGHRS; CDR2 reads YFSETQ. CDR3 protein: CASKGFRGANTEAFF. Here the CDR3 DNA reads TGCGCCAGCAAAGGATTTAGAGGGGCGAACACTGAAGCTTTCTTT. Complete variable domain (other parts from reference TRBV5-1 and TRBJ1-1): KAGVTQTPRYLIKTRGQQVTLSCSPISGHRSVSWYQQTPGQGLQFLFEYFSETQRNKGNFPGRFSGRQFSNSRSEMNVSTLELGDSALYLCASKGFRGANTEAFFGQGTRLTVV.

The chain employs TRBV9 and TRBJ1-3; 7 bases align to TRBD1. V lost 0 bases to trimming and J lost 1 base; unmatched junction nucleotides: 4. Germline V gene lookup returns CDR1 SGDLS and CDR2 YYNGEE. The CDR3 totals 16 residues. The CDR3 DNA sequence: TGTGCCAGCAGCGTAGTAGGGGGCTTTTCTGGAAACACCATATATTTT. As protein: CASSVVGGFSGNTIYF.

Worth noting for this clone: The sample contains more than one DNA sequence encoding this CDR3. The rearrangement links TRBV15 to TRBJ2-7; perhaps TRBD2 as D (5 bases). The V gene lost 0 bases and the J gene lost 4 bases, with 7 bases spanning the gap. The CDR3 extends over 13 amino acids. In germline, CDR1 is LNHNV, CDR2 YYDKDF (reference sequence). Here the CDR3 reads CATSRETGYEQYF. The CDR3 coding sequence is TGTGCCACCAGCAGAGAAACGGGATACGAGCAGTACTTC.

The chain uses TRBV29-1 and TRBJ2-3; D might be TRBD2 (6 bases). The CDR3 loop spans 12 amino acids. Germline V CDR1 and CDR2: SQVTM, ANQGSEA. The CDR3 reads CRITGVPDTQYF. In DNA, the CDR3 is TGCAGGATAACGGGAGTGCCAGATACGCAGTATTTT.

V usage is TRBV21-1 and J usage is TRBJ2-1; TRBD2, the table's D call, was not compared with the DNA. TRBV21-1 is annotated as a pseudogene. The CDR3 has 18 residues. The CDR3 sequence: CASSKARWFAPRGDEQFF. The CDR3 nucleotides read TGTGCCAGCAGCAAAGCGCGGTGGTTCGCCCCGCGTGGCGATGAGCAGTTCTTC.

The rearrangement links TRBV12-5 to TRBJ2-1, with D possibly being TRBD2 (5 bases). V was clipped by 7 bases and J by 4 bases, with 17 bases between them. CDR3 length: 15 amino acids. CDR1 is LGHNT, CDR2 FRNRAP, per germline. CDR3 in amino acids: CASALNGVAYNEQFF. The CDR3 DNA reads TGTGCTAGTGCCTTAAACGGGGTAGCGTACAATGAGCAGTTCTTC. Looking up the rest from reference TRBV12-5 and TRBJ2-1 gives the full variable domain: DARVTQTPRHKVTEMGQEVTMRCQPILGHNTVFWYRQTMMQGLELLAYFRNRAPLDDSGMPKDRFSAEMPDATLATLKIQPSEPRDSAVYFCASALNGVAYNEQFFGPGTRLTVL.

The chain is built from TRBV15 and TRBJ2-2; the match to TRBD2 covers 8 bases. Per the germline V gene, CDR1 is LNHNV and CDR2 is YYDKDF (reference sequence). The CDR3 totals 16 residues. V lost 5 bases, J lost 0 bases, and 5 bases stayed unmatched. In DNA form, the CDR3 reads TGTGCCACCAGCCCGGGGGGGGCGACGAACACCGGGGAGCTGTTTTTT. Translation: CATSPGGATNTGELFF.

The table lists this clone with a count of one. This sequence joins TRBV18 and TRBJ1-2; no reliable D call. Trimming took 2 bases from V and 0 from J, leaving 10 bases between them. Germline V gives CDR1 KGHSH, CDR2 LQKENI. This CDR3 is 15 amino acids long. The CDR3 bases are TGTGCCAGCTCACCAAGCATTGGGTCTAACTATGGCTACACCTTC. It yields the protein CASSPSIGSNYGYTF.

The chain recombines TRBV6-1 with TRBJ2-1; 9 bases fit TRBD2. Germline V CDR1 and CDR2: MNHNS, SASEGT. The CDR3 is 19 amino acids. Unmatched junction bases numbered 12, after V lost 0 bases and J lost 3 bases. CDR3 residues: CASSEAPPSGRLLYNEQFF. In nucleotides, the CDR3 is TGTGCCAGCAGTGAAGCCCCCCCGAGCGGGAGGCTACTCTACAATGAGCAGTTCTTC.

V gene TRBV6-6 combines with J gene TRBJ1-5; perhaps TRBD1 as D (6 bases). The CDR3 is made up of 15 amino acids. CDR1 MNHNY and CDR2 SVGAGI come from the germline V gene (reference sequence). Trimming left V 4 bases short and J 3 bases short, with 13 bases between. The CDR3 here is CASSSGQLINQPQHF. The CDR3 nucleotides read TGTGCCAGCAGTTCAGGACAGCTAATCAATCAGCCCCAGCATTTT.

The chain recombines TRBV14 with TRBJ2-5, with D unresolved. The CDR3 sequence is 15 residues long. CDR1 and CDR2 from the germline V gene are SGHDN and FVKESK. Trimming took 1 base from V and 3 from J, leaving 12 bases between them. The CDR3: CASSQGGSGEETQYF. The CDR3 DNA follows: TGTGCCAGCAGCCAAGGAGGAAGTGGTGAAGAGACCCAGTACTTC.

The chain uses TRBV5-1 and TRBJ2-3; D unclear. The CDR3 has 14 amino acids. V lost 4 bases, J lost 8 bases, and 17 bases lay in between. Germline V gives CDR1 SGHRS, CDR2 YFSETQ. CDR3 nucleotide sequence: TGCGCCAGCAGCGACCCGGATGGCCGGGTTACGCAGTATTTT. It specifies CASSDPDGRVTQYF.

V and J are TRBV6-6 and TRBJ1-2; D is perhaps TRBD1 (6 bases). The V gene's germline CDR1 is MNHNY and CDR2 SVGAGI (reference sequence). The germline V and J ends were trimmed by 6 bases and 0 bases, with 17 bases remaining between them. This CDR3 region has 16 residues. Here the CDR3 DNA reads TGTGCCAGCAGCCCACGTGGGGGGCGATCTAACTATGGCTACACCTTC. Encoded protein: CASSPRGGRSNYGYTF.

The J gene is TRBJ2-1, the V gene TRBV28; TRBD2 might be the D (6 bases). Germline assignment: CDR1 MDHEN and CDR2 SYDVKM. The germline V and J ends were trimmed by 6 bases and 3 bases, with 18 bases remaining between them. This CDR3 region has 16 residues. CDR3 sequence: CASSGGVGPYYNEQFF. The CDR3 DNA is TGTGCCAGCAGCGGCGGGGTGGGCCCCTACTACAATGAGCAGTTCTTC.

J is TRBJ2-3 and V is TRBV5-1, with D tentatively TRBD1 (6 bases). Germline V gene data show CDR1 as SGHRS and CDR2 as YFSETQ. The CDR3 totals 16 residues. Trimming took off 0 bases at V and 3 bases at J, with 14 bases between the two ends. CDR3 sequence (DNA): TGCGCCAGCAGCTTGGTCGGCAGAAGGGGGACAGATACGCAGTATTTT. Its translation: CASSLVGRRGTDTQYF. The variable domain in full, with the rest retrieved from reference TRBV5-1 and TRBJ2-3, is KAGVTQTPRYLIKTRGQQVTLSCSPISGHRSVSWYQQTPGQGLQFLFEYFSETQRNKGNFPGRFSGRQFSNSRSEMNVSTLELGDSALYLCASSLVGRRGTDTQYFGPGTRLTVL.

CDR3 DNA sequence: TGTGCCAGCAGCCCAGCCACTAGCGGGAGTCCGGGCAATGAGCAGTTCTTC. Amino acids: CASSPATSGSPGNEQFF. The chain joins TRBV9 to TRBJ2-1; 11 bases are a match to TRBD2. With V trimmed by 4 bases and J by 6 bases, 12 bases remained unmatched. Per the germline V gene, CDR1 is SGDLS and CDR2 is YYNGEE. This CDR3 contains 17 residues.

In its sample, this clone was seen once. This chain joins TRBV9 and TRBJ2-1, with D possibly matching TRBD2 (5 bases). The CDR3 extends over 14 amino acids. CDR1 is SGDLS, CDR2 YYNGEE, per germline. The V end lost 0 bases, the J end lost 3 bases, and 7 bases lay between the germline ends. The CDR3 spells CASSVAGNYNEQFF. CDR3 nucleotides: TGTGCCAGCAGCGTAGCCGGGAACTACAATGAGCAGTTCTTC.

V is TRBV7-8 and J is TRBJ1-1; D is perhaps TRBD1 (6 bases). Looked up from germline, CDR1 is SGHVS and CDR2 is FQNEAQ. Trimming shortened V by 1 base and J by 0 bases, and 27 bases separated the two germline ends. The CDR3 is 21 amino acids. The CDR3 sequence: CASSLESGAPGVVGVNTEAFF. DNA of the CDR3: TGTGCCAGCAGCTTAGAATCAGGGGCGCCCGGTGTGGTGGGCGTGAACACTGAAGCTTTCTTT.

This chain uses TRBV6-1 with TRBJ2-2, with 8 bases matching TRBD1. The germline V gene has CDR1 MNHNS and CDR2 SASEGT. Trimming at V came to 4 bases and at J to 7 bases, leaving 11 bases not matched to a gene. The CDR3 is 16 amino acids. As DNA, the CDR3 is TGTGCCAGCAGTGCGCAGGGGGCTGTAGCTATCGGGGAGCTGTTTTTT. Its protein product is CASSAQGAVAIGELFF.

In this sample, this clone turned up a few times. The chain links TRBV7-3 to TRBJ1-1; TRBD1 matches at 7 bases. Trimming took 5 bases from V and 2 from J; bases not matched to a gene: 5. Per the germline V gene, CDR1 is SGHTA and CDR2 is FQGTGA. The CDR3 loop spans 14 amino acids. The DNA for the CDR3 is TGTGCCAGCAGCGCTCGGGACAGCAACACTGAAGCTTTCTTT. Translation: CASSARDSNTEAFF.

This chain links TRBV5-1 with TRBJ2-1, with no clear D. Per the germline V gene, CDR1 is SGHRS and CDR2 is YFSETQ. This CDR3 comprises 13 residues. Trimming took off 7 bases at V and 6 bases at J, with 14 bases between the two ends. CDR3 amino acids: CASRAEPLNEQFF. CDR3 nucleotides: TGCGCCAGCCGCGCGGAGCCACTCAATGAGCAGTTCTTC.

Details on this clone: Other nucleotide sequences from this sample produce the same CDR3. V gene TRBV6-6 combines with J gene TRBJ2-1, with D unresolved. The ends were cut back, 2 bases at V and 4 bases at J, with 3 bases in the middle. The CDR3 is made up of 12 amino acids. The germline V gene encodes CDR1 MNHNY and CDR2 SVGAGI (reference sequence). DNA of the CDR3: TGTGCCAGCAGTTACGGATACAATGAGCAGTTCTTC. This encodes CASSYGYNEQFF.

This clone was detected once. The chain is built from TRBV7-3 and TRBJ2-5, with D perhaps given as TRBD1 or TRBD2 (5 bases each). CDR3 length: 13 residues. V gave up 2 bases and J gave up 5 bases, with 9 bases separating them. Germline CDR1 reads SGHTA; CDR2 reads FQGTGA. CDR3 loop: CASSLRGSETQYF. DNA of the CDR3: TGTGCCAGCAGCTTACGGGGCTCCGAGACCCAGTACTTC.

The rearrangement links TRBV30 to TRBJ2-7, with D possibly matching TRBD1 (5 bases). In germline, CDR1 is GTSNPN, CDR2 SVGIG (reference sequence). This CDR3 comprises 11 residues. The ends were cut back, 3 bases at V and 9 bases at J, with 12 bases in the middle. CDR3 protein: CAWSLRGVQYF. DNA of the CDR3: TGTGCCTGGAGCCTAAGGGGCGTGCAGTACTTC.